What follows are 14 T cell receptor beta chains derived from one specimen sequenced in a study of identical twins. TCRdb reprocessed the 5' RACE reads via MiXCR and lists one record per CDR3 protein. This table holds 650,000 to 750,000 distinct CDR3 sequences, 21% found once. In addition, the sample was reused for a study of T cells expressing NK-cell markers.

The sample was PBMCs. These TCRs come from a woman under 30 in good health.

This chain uses TRBV3-1 with TRBJ2-7, with TRBD1 as a possible D gene (5 bases). CDR3 length: 15 residues. The V gene lost 1 base and the J gene lost 9 bases, with 19 bases spanning the gap. Germline V gene lookup returns CDR1 LGHDT and CDR2 YNNKEL (reference sequence). CDR3 in DNA: TGTGCCAGCAGCCAAGGGCTGACAGTTCTAGATCCGCAGTACTTC. Protein: CASSQGLTVLDPQYF.

This clonotype appeared many times. The chain uses TRBV5-1 and TRBJ1-6; D is uncertain. The germline CDR1 and CDR2 sequences are SGHRS and YFSETQ. The CDR3 covers 18 residues. V shed 1 base and J shed 0 bases, with 14 bases lying between them. Written as DNA, the CDR3 is TGCGCCAGCAGCTTGAGAGCGTGGAGCTTCTCCTATAATTCACCCCTCCACTTT. It is translated as CASSLRAWSFSYNSPLHF.

This clonotype was detected a few times. The V gene is TRBV20-1, the J gene TRBJ2-5; D is uncertain. V was cut by 3 bases and J by 1 base, with 12 bases left in between. Per germline, CDR1 DFQATT and CDR2 SNEGSKA (reference sequence). CDR3 size: 14 residues. The chain's CDR3 is CSASHQLFQETQYF. Here the CDR3 DNA reads TGCAGTGCTAGCCACCAACTTTTCCAAGAGACCCAGTACTTC.

The sample holds many counts of this clonotype. The CDR3 nucleotides are TGTGCCAGCAGTTCCGGGAACTATGGCTACACCTTC. Translated, it gives CASSSGNYGYTF. The chain carries TRBV12-3 or TRBV12-4 and TRBJ1-2; no reliable D call. The CDR3 consists of 12 residues. Trimming removed 4 bases at V and 2 bases at J, with 5 bases between.

The chain has TRBV11-2 and TRBJ2-7; TRBD1 is a possible D gene (6 bases). CDR1 SGHAT and CDR2 FQNNGV come from the germline V gene. The CDR3 has 14 residues. Trimming removed 3 bases from V and 6 bases from J, with 15 bases in between. The CDR3 is CASSFTDSPIEQYF. For the CDR3, the DNA is TGTGCCAGCAGCTTCACGGACAGTCCGATCGAGCAGTACTTC.

The V and J genes are TRBV7-2 and TRBJ1-1; possibly TRBD1 for D (6 bases). Trimming removed 5 bases at V and 6 bases at J, with 19 bases between. The CDR3 runs 15 residues. Germline V gives CDR1 SGHTA, CDR2 FQGNSA. The chain's CDR3 is CASSTRGGRGSEAFF. CDR3 bases: TGTGCCAGCAGCACGAGGGGGGGGCGCGGATCTGAAGCTTTCTTT. Based on the CDR3 plus reference TRBV7-2 and TRBJ1-1, the full variable domain is GAGVSQSPSNKVTEKGKDVELRCDPISGHTALYWYRQSLGQGLEFLIYFQGNSAPDKSGLPSDRFSAERTGGSVSTLTIQRTQQEDSAVYLCASSTRGGRGSEAFFGQGTRLTVV.

This sequence joins TRBV20-1 and TRBJ2-1, with D hard to call. This CDR3 is 16 amino acids long. Trimming shortened V by 7 bases and J by 6 bases, and 25 bases separated the two germline ends. CDR1 is DFQATT, CDR2 SNEGSKA, per germline (reference sequence). CDR3 amino acids: CSVAADYFRPSNEQFF. The CDR3 bases are TGCAGTGTTGCCGCTGATTACTTCCGACCTTCCAATGAGCAGTTCTTC.

This clonotype was detected only a few times. This rearrangement joins TRBV7-8 to TRBJ1-1; no clear D. The CDR3 covers 16 residues. V shed 2 bases and J shed 1 base, with 14 bases lying between them. Germline assignment: CDR1 SGHVS and CDR2 FQNEAQ. CDR3 DNA: TGTGCCAGCAGCTTATTTGTGTCCGGACGGAACACTGAAGCTTTCTTT. Translating gives CASSLFVSGRNTEAFF.

This chain links TRBV2 with TRBJ2-3; no firm D call. The CDR3 contains 14 residues. Germline values: CDR1 SNHLY, CDR2 FYNNEI. V lost 7 bases to trimming and J lost 6 bases, with 17 bases between them. CDR3 bases: TGTGCCAGCACTGTGGCGGTTCCGCCCGATACGCAGTATTTT. Amino acid sequence: CASTVAVPPDTQYF.

This chain connects TRBV6-1 to TRBJ2-3, with 14 bases fitting TRBD2. The CDR3 runs to 18 residues. The germline V gene has CDR1 MNHNS and CDR2 SASEGT. Unmatched junction bases numbered 12, after V lost 5 bases and J lost 5 bases. CDR3 in DNA: TGTGCCAGCAGTCCCGGGGGACTAGCGGGAGAGAGCGGAGATACGCAGTATTTT. As protein: CASSPGGLAGESGDTQYF.

The chain uses TRBV6-2 or TRBV6-3 and TRBJ2-3, with D tentatively TRBD2 (6 bases). In germline, CDR1 is MNHEY, CDR2 SVGEGT. V dropped 8 bases and J dropped 7 bases, with 16 bases sitting between them. The CDR3 is 13 amino acids. The CDR3: CASCRRAGNTQYF. CDR3 DNA sequence: TGTGCCAGCTGCCGGCGGGCGGGGAATACGCAGTATTTT.

The chain recombines TRBV12-3 or TRBV12-4 with TRBJ2-7; 9 bases line up with TRBD2. Trimming cost V 2 bases and J 5 bases; bases outside gene matches: 10. This CDR3 is built from 16 residues. The CDR3, as DNA: TGTGCCAGCAGTTTAATCTTAGCGGGAGTGGGGAACGAGCAGTACTTC. Translation gives CASSLILAGVGNEQYF.

This clonotype was detected a few times. The rearrangement uses TRBV2 and TRBJ2-1; D remains unclear. Germline V lookup: CDR1 SNHLY, CDR2 FYNNEI. Trimming took off 6 bases at V and 9 bases at J, with 15 bases between the two ends. The CDR3 is made up of 13 amino acids. The CDR3 spells CASRSGLKGEQFF. The CDR3 DNA reads TGTGCCAGCAGGTCCGGGCTTAAGGGTGAGCAGTTCTTC.

At least ten counts were recorded for this clonotype. This chain connects TRBV12-3 or TRBV12-4 to TRBJ2-7; D call uncertain. CDR3 length equals 10 residues. The ends were cut back, 1 base at V and 7 bases at J, with 2 bases in the middle. CDR3 loop: CASSLEEQYF. Here the CDR3 DNA reads TGTGCCAGCAGTTTAGAAGAGCAGTACTTC.